The 14 T cell receptor beta chains listed next were all sequenced from one sample in a study of cytomegalovirus exposure and HLA in healthy donors. With 60 Vbeta and 13 Jbeta primers, the PCR was carried out. Method: immunoSEQ multiplex PCR; TCRdb's copy keeps in-frame clones and lacks some. The sample yields tens of thousands of clones, approximately 67% seen once. The sequenced sample was PBMCs. These receptors were collected from a man aged 40-50 years in good health and CMV-seropositive.

The chain joins TRBV28 to TRBJ1-5; perhaps TRBD1 as D (6 bases). Germline V gene sequence: CDR1 MDHEN, CDR2 SYDVKM. The length of the CDR3 is 14 residues. Trimming took 5 bases from V and 3 from J, leaving 11 bases between them. CDR3 DNA: TGTGCCAGCAGTAAGGACAGCCCCAATCAGCCCCAGCATTTT. Protein product: CASSKDSPNQPQHF.

The V gene is TRBV5-8, the J gene TRBJ2-6; 12 positions match TRBD1. The CDR3 has 17 residues. Germline CDR1 is SGHTS and CDR2 is YDEGEE. The V gene end was trimmed by 4 bases and the J gene end by 3 bases; junction bases not matched to a gene: 5. The CDR3 DNA reads TGTGCCAGCAGCGCCGGGACAGGGGGCGTTGGGGCCAACGTCCTGACTTTC. It translates to CASSAGTGGVGANVLTF.

This clone occurred a few times. The chain links TRBV2 to TRBJ2-1, with 8 positions matching TRBD1. The ends lost 1 base at V and 1 base at J; junction bases unmatched: 9. The CDR3 runs to 18 residues. Germline V lookup: CDR1 SNHLY, CDR2 FYNNEI. CDR3 coding DNA: TGTGCCAGCAGTGAAGGTTGGGGGACAGGCAGGTCCTACAATGAGCAGTTCTTC. Residues: CASSEGWGTGRSYNEQFF.

This clone is a singleton in its sample. The chain employs TRBV19 and TRBJ2-5, with 9 bases that match TRBD1. Trimming removed 6 bases from V and 5 bases from J; junction bases left unmatched: 10. The length of the CDR3 is 15 residues. CDR1 and CDR2 from the germline V gene are LNHDA and SQIVND (reference sequence). The CDR3 spells CASRRQGGSEETQYF. The CDR3 DNA is TGTGCCAGTAGGCGACAGGGGGGTTCGGAGGAGACCCAGTACTTC.

The chain couples TRBV5-1 to TRBJ1-6, with unresolved D. V lost 7 bases and J lost 3, with 17 bases in between. The germline gives CDR1 SGHRS, CDR2 YFSETQ. This CDR3 region has 16 residues. CDR3 loop: CASAVEAKNYNSPLHF. The DNA for the CDR3 is TGCGCCAGCGCCGTTGAGGCCAAAAACTATAATTCACCCCTCCACTTT. The whole variable domain, filled in from reference TRBV5-1 and TRBJ1-6, reads KAGVTQTPRYLIKTRGQQVTLSCSPISGHRSVSWYQQTPGQGLQFLFEYFSETQRNKGNFPGRFSGRQFSNSRSEMNVSTLELGDSALYLCASAVEAKNYNSPLHFGNGTRLTVT.

This clone came up a few times. The chain carries TRBV18 and TRBJ1-1; D call uncertain. This CDR3 is built from 17 residues. V was clipped by 3 bases and J by 6 bases, with 23 bases between them. From germline, CDR1 is KGHSH and CDR2 LQKENI. The CDR3 loop is CASSPSRLEVAASEAFF. Written as DNA, the CDR3 is TGTGCCAGCTCACCTTCCCGACTAGAGGTCGCAGCGTCTGAAGCTTTCTTT.

The chain recombines TRBV2 with TRBJ2-2; 9 nucleotides align to TRBD1. Trimming at V came to 6 bases and at J to 6 bases, leaving 11 bases not matched to a gene. Germline CDR1 and CDR2: SNHLY and FYNNEI. The CDR3 contains 16 residues. The CDR3 protein is CASSALGTGKAGELFF. In DNA, the CDR3 is TGTGCCAGCAGCGCTTTGGGGACAGGGAAAGCCGGGGAGCTGTTTTTT.

The sample holds a few counts of this clone. The V and J genes are TRBV10-3 and TRBJ1-1; D is uncertain. Trimming removed 7 bases from V and 4 bases from J, with 13 bases in between. The CDR3 extends over 13 amino acids. CDR1 is ENHRY, CDR2 SYGVKD, per germline. The CDR3 loop reads CAITRTVSTEAFF. As DNA, the CDR3 is TGTGCCATCACCCGGACTGTCAGCACTGAAGCTTTCTTT.

The chain has TRBV6-1 and TRBJ2-5, with 7 bases lining up with TRBD1. The CDR3 is 13 residues long. Per the germline V gene, CDR1 is MNHNS and CDR2 is SASEGT. V was clipped by 8 bases and J by 2 bases; unmatched bases: 5. This CDR3 reads CASGGQTQETQYF. The CDR3 nucleotides read TGTGCCAGCGGGGGACAGACACAAGAGACCCAGTACTTC.

The chain carries TRBV7-8 and TRBJ2-1; D might be TRBD2 (6 bases). Per the germline V gene, CDR1 is SGHVS and CDR2 is FQNEAQ. V was cut by 3 bases and J by 6 bases, with 12 bases left in between. The CDR3 has 14 residues. The CDR3: CASSFSGTFNEQFF. The CDR3 region has the DNA TGTGCCAGCAGCTTCTCCGGGACTTTCAATGAGCAGTTCTTC.

The chain links TRBV6-6 to TRBJ2-5; the D gene is possibly TRBD2 (6 bases). The J call may be wrong; the DNA end is better matched by TRBJ2-7. Germline V gene lookup returns CDR1 MNHNY and CDR2 SVGAGI (reference sequence). The CDR3 is made up of 13 amino acids. The CDR3 bases are TGTGCCAGCAGTTACCCAGGGAGGTACGAGCAGTACTTC. This encodes CASSYPGRYEQYF.

This chain joins TRBV5-1 and TRBJ2-3; D may be TRBD1 (5 bases). Looked up from germline, CDR1 is SGHRS and CDR2 is YFSETQ. V was trimmed by 5 bases and J by 1 base, leaving 5 bases between them. The CDR3 totals 12 residues. CDR3 DNA sequence: TGCGCCAGCAGAGGGGGCACAGATACGCAGTATTTT. This encodes CASRGGTDTQYF.

The chain has TRBV11-3 and TRBJ2-2; TRBD2 aligns across 9 bases. The V segment lost 3 bases and the J segment 2 bases; nucleotides outside the gene matches: 7. The CDR3 runs to 17 residues. From germline, CDR1 is SGHNT and CDR2 YENEEA. The DNA for the CDR3 is TGTGCCAGCAGCTTGGAACTAGCGGGCCCTAACACCGGGGAGCTGTTTTTT. Translated, it gives CASSLELAGPNTGELFF.

The chain joins TRBV7-2 to TRBJ2-7; the D gene is possibly TRBD2 (5 bases). The germline V gene encodes CDR1 SGHTA and CDR2 FQGNSA. The CDR3 has 15 amino acids. V lost 2 bases, J lost 2 bases, and 13 bases lay in between. The CDR3 bases are TGTGCCAGCAGCTTAAATGAGCGGCGTCCCTACGAGCAGTACTTC. Its protein is CASSLNERRPYEQYF.